The T cell receptor beta chain described here comes from a study of T-cell reconstitution after alpha-beta-depleted transplantation in children. The germline gives CDR1 LGHNA, CDR2 YSLEER. CDR3 length: 15 residues. The V end was cut by 0 bases, the J end by 5 bases, with 12 bases between. Ten or more counts support this clonotype. During its preparation, the TCRbeta library received unique molecular identifiers. MiXCR, run by TCRdb on the PCR reads, gives a single entry per CDR3 protein. The profile shows some 300,000 distinct CDR3 sequences, about a tenth of them singletons. The sample here was PBMCs from the stem cell graft donor, taken from the stem cell graft. This TCR was recovered from a human donor who donated a stem cell graft to a child with acute lymphoblastic leukemia. The chain couples TRBV4-3 to TRBJ2-3; D call uncertain. CDR3 DNA: TGCGCCAGCAGCCAAGATTTGAGTCCGGGAGATACGCAGTATTTT. The encoded protein is CASSQDLSPGDTQYF.